This TCR beta chain is drawn from a study of shared T cell receptors in the human thymus. Repertoires were generated with immunoSEQ multiplex PCR, while TCRdb's copy carries only in-frame clones and drops some. The data contain approximately 400,000 clones, 85% to 95% of them singletons. Germline V CDR1 and CDR2: LGHNA, YSLEER. Trimming removed 0 bases from V and 5 bases from J, with 20 bases in between. The CDR3 totals 17 residues. The chain carries TRBV4-3 and TRBJ2-7; possibly TRBD1 or TRBD2 for D (6 bases each). This clonotype was obtained from a human donor. The sample taken for sequencing was thymocytes. CDR3 loop: CASSQEGGHEGVHEQYF. The CDR3 DNA reads TGCGCCAGCAGCCAAGAGGGGGGACACGAGGGGGTGCACGAGCAGTACTTC.